This TCR beta chain was profiled in a study of blood T cell repertoires in COVID-19. Study context: Researchers got acute and convalescent COVID-19 samples from the United States, Italy and Spain. From T cells, B-cell-depleted T cells, or PBMCs came the material, which was cDNA or gDNA.

Trimming stripped 3 bases from V and 1 base from J, with 17 bases between. The CDR3 is 16 amino acids. Germline V gives CDR1 SGDLS, CDR2 YYNGEE. Source study methods: Researchers report that nucleated cell counts were estimated from reference gene primer amplification. Repertoires were generated with immunoSEQ multiplex PCR, while TCRdb's copy carries only in-frame clones and drops some. That table furnishes V, J and clone size, whereas the DNA furnished D and trimming. This repertoire shows 190,000 or so clones, around nine tenths found once; its top ten account for 0.88%. This clonotype originated in a young woman who had recovered from COVID-19. The sequenced sample consisted of peripheral blood. The chain couples TRBV9 to TRBJ2-7; TRBD1 is a possible D gene (7 bases). For the CDR3, the DNA is TGTGCCAGCAGCGGCCCTGGGGGGACAGCTTCCTACGAGCAGTACTTC. Residues: CASSGPGGTASYEQYF.